This TCR beta chain was sequenced for a study of T cell repertoires in ileal Crohn's disease. Study-level findings and limits: High-frequency clones were more common in sorted CD8 than CD4 cells.

Of note for this clone: Its antigen is currently unknown.

Sequencing used immunoSEQ multiplex PCR; TCRdb keeps in-frame clones, though not all of them. This repertoire shows around 5,700 clones, over 75% found once; its top ten account for about 12%. Sequencing was carried out using ileal tissue. This sequence originates from an adult with Crohn's disease.

In nucleotides, the CDR3 is TGCGCCAGCAGCAAGGGACCCACAGGGTGGAATGAGCAGTTCTTC. This gives the protein CASSKGPTGWNEQFF. The chain uses TRBV5-1 and TRBJ2-1; possibly TRBD1 for D (6 bases). The CDR3 length is 15 residues. CDR1 and CDR2 (germline): SGHRS, YFSETQ. The V end lost 4 bases, the J end lost 7 bases, and 18 bases lay between the germline ends.